These T cell receptor beta chains were read from a single sample in a study of early T cells in non-severe SARS-CoV-2 infection. TCRdb re-derived calls from the 5' RACE reads in MiXCR, one entry per CDR3 protein. The repertoire consists of 100,000 to 150,000 distinct CDR3 sequences, with 14% to 15% occurring once and the leading ten covering 21%. The sample consisted of whole blood. These TCRs come from an adult who was a healthcare worker with PCR-confirmed SARS-CoV-2 infection or an uninfected control (not recorded which). The CDR3 runs from the conserved cysteine through the conserved F or W. Each record gives: V gene, clone size, J gene, CDR3 length, D gene, CDR3 protein, CDR3 DNA. A D gene is named only where the DNA matches it firmly. Clone size appears in some rows only: once, few, many, or a class for an expanded clone.

v_gene: TRBV18; abundance: few; j_gene: TRBJ1-1; len: 15; d_gene: .; CDR3aa: CASSPPGGLNTEAFF; CDR3nt: TGTGCCAGCTCACCACCGGGGGGATTGAACACTGAAGCTTTCTTT
v_gene: TRBV2; abundance: few; j_gene: TRBJ1-2; len: 12; d_gene: .; CDR3aa: CASTSDTWGYTF; CDR3nt: TGTGCCAGCACGTCGGACACCTGGGGCTACACCTTC
v_gene: TRBV5-6; abundance: many; j_gene: TRBJ2-3; len: 14; d_gene: TRBD2; CDR3aa: CASSSSGSTDTQYF; CDR3nt: TGTGCCAGCAGCTCTAGCGGTTCCACAGATACGCAGTATTTT
v_gene: TRBV5-1; abundance: many; j_gene: TRBJ1-1; len: 14; d_gene: .; CDR3aa: CASTQRGEHTEAFF; CDR3nt: TGCGCCAGCACCCAACGGGGGGAGCACACTGAAGCTTTCTTT
v_gene: TRBV11-2; abundance: few; j_gene: TRBJ1-4; len: 14; d_gene: .; CDR3aa: CASSYRLGGEKLFF; CDR3nt: TGTGCCAGCAGCTACCGACTGGGAGGCGAAAAACTGTTTTTT
v_gene: TRBV7-6; abundance: few; j_gene: TRBJ2-5; len: 15; d_gene: .; CDR3aa: CASSLNIGGGETQYF; CDR3nt: TGTGCCAGCAGCTTAAATATAGGGGGAGGAGAGACCCAGTACTTC
v_gene: TRBV6-1; abundance: .; j_gene: TRBJ2-1; len: 16; d_gene: TRBD2; CDR3aa: CASSEAQGRAYNEQFF; CDR3nt: TGTGCCAGCAGTGAAGCGCAAGGGAGGGCCTACAATGAGCAGTTCTTC
v_gene: TRBV3-1; abundance: few; j_gene: TRBJ2-7; len: 16; d_gene: TRBD2; CDR3aa: CASSGVAGALSYEQYF; CDR3nt: TGTGCCAGCAGCGGGGTAGCGGGGGCCCTCTCCTACGAGCAGTACTTC
v_gene: TRBV29-1; abundance: once; j_gene: TRBJ2-7; len: 15; d_gene: .; CDR3aa: CSVEMASAGTYEQYF; CDR3nt: TGCAGCGTTGAAATGGCTAGTGCCGGTACCTACGAGCAGTACTTC
v_gene: TRBV12-3/TRBV12-4; abundance: .; j_gene: TRBJ2-2; len: 16; d_gene: .; CDR3aa: CASSFKGVEGTGELFF; CDR3nt: TGTGCCAGCAGTTTTAAGGGGGTAGAGGGGACCGGGGAGCTGTTTTTT
v_gene: TRBV2; abundance: many; j_gene: TRBJ1-1; len: 15; d_gene: TRBD1; CDR3aa: CASSRGGTGGTEAFF; CDR3nt: TGTGCCAGCAGCCGCGGGGGGACAGGGGGTACTGAAGCTTTCTTT
v_gene: TRBV21-1; abundance: .; j_gene: TRBJ2-1; len: 20; d_gene: .; CDR3aa: CASSKAVGGGPTLIYNEQFF; CDR3nt: TGTGCCAGCAGCAAAGCAGTGGGCGGGGGGCCGACCCTGATTTACAATGAGCAGTTCTTC
v_gene: TRBV7-9; abundance: few; j_gene: TRBJ2-1; len: 16; d_gene: TRBD2; CDR3aa: CASIPRGGSSYNEQFF; CDR3nt: TGTGCCAGCATCCCTCGCGGGGGGTCGAGCTACAATGAGCAGTTCTTC
v_gene: TRBV7-7; abundance: .; j_gene: TRBJ2-5; len: 14; d_gene: .; CDR3aa: CASSPSTAQETQYF; CDR3nt: TGTGCCAGCAGCCCCTCGACAGCCCAAGAGACCCAGTACTTC